These 26 T cell receptor beta chains came from one sample sequenced in a study of T cells expressing NK-cell markers. TCRdb reprocessed the 5' RACE reads and reports one entry per CDR3 protein, with no DNA. Reported are about 260,000 distinct CDR3 sequences; the ten largest clones contain more than 3.5%. The specimen sequenced was blood T cells: a sorted CD56 or NKG2C T cell subset, CD4+ or CD8+ T cells, or bulk PBMC T cells (not recorded which). The origin of the receptors is a woman aged 18 to 75 in good health.

J is TRBJ2-5 and V is TRBV20-1; TCRdb outputs TRBD1, but without DNA this stays unchecked. There are 14 residues in the CDR3. Germline CDR1 is DFQATT and CDR2 is SNEGSKA (reference sequence). CDR3: CSARPPGPPKTQYF.

The chain is built from TRBV9 and TRBJ2-2; TCRdb's D call, TRBD2, is unchecked because there is no DNA. Per the germline V gene, CDR1 is SGDLS and CDR2 is YYNGEE. The CDR3 consists of 18 residues. Here the CDR3 reads CASSASLLAGVWGGELFF.

The CDR3 loop reads CASSLPTGGAQETQYF. The gene calls are TRBV5-1 and TRBJ2-5; TCRdb's assignment of TRBD2 cannot be checked, as there is no DNA. Per germline, CDR1 SGHRS and CDR2 YFSETQ. The CDR3 is 16 residues long.

The genes are TRBV12-3 or TRBV12-4 and TRBJ1-1; no DNA is available, so the TRBD1 call from TCRdb remains unchecked. The CDR3 loop spans 14 amino acids. The CDR3 sequence is CASRPGTVNTEAFF.

The chain has TRBV12-3 or TRBV12-4 and TRBJ1-1. CDR3 length: 13 residues. CDR3 residues: CASSPRWEAEAFF.

The chain is built from TRBV9 and TRBJ1-3. Germline V lookup: CDR1 SGDLS, CDR2 YYNGEE. The CDR3 consists of 14 residues. CDR3 sequence: CASSVDPSGNTIYF.

The chain's CDR3 is CASSQERGAGSTDTQYF. This rearrangement joins TRBV4-2 to TRBJ2-3; TCRdb outputs TRBD2, but without DNA this stays unchecked. The germline V gene encodes CDR1 LGHNA and CDR2 YNFKEQ. This CDR3 contains 17 residues.

CDR3 protein: CASNRESKGTEAFF. The V and J genes are TRBV2 and TRBJ1-1; no DNA is available, so the TRBD1 call from TCRdb remains unchecked. From germline, CDR1 is SNHLY and CDR2 FYNNEI. The CDR3 covers 14 residues.

The J gene is TRBJ2-1, the V gene TRBV19; as DNA is missing, the TRBD2 call by TCRdb cannot be tested. The CDR3 is 15 residues long. In germline, CDR1 is LNHDA, CDR2 SQIVND (reference sequence). This CDR3 is CASSTGLGTRNEQFF.

The rearrangement uses TRBV3-1 and TRBJ2-5; TCRdb lists TRBD2, though no DNA is available to test this call. The germline gives CDR1 LGHDT, CDR2 YNNKEL (reference sequence). This CDR3 comprises 15 residues. CDR3 amino acids: CASSQGGPAWETQYF.

This chain links TRBV5-1 with TRBJ2-6; the D call from TCRdb, TRBD1, cannot be confirmed without DNA. The CDR3 runs to 16 residues. Germline V gene data show CDR1 as SGHRS and CDR2 as YFSETQ. CDR3 sequence reads: CASSRQGVSGANVLTF.

The chain joins TRBV29-1 to TRBJ2-3; as DNA is missing, the TRBD1 call by TCRdb cannot be tested. The CDR3 has 16 amino acids. Germline CDR1 and CDR2: SQVTM and ANQGSEA. CDR3 sequence: CSVEAGDRGRIDTQYF.

The rearrangement links TRBV5-4 to TRBJ2-3; TCRdb's assignment of TRBD1 cannot be checked, as there is no DNA. Germline CDR1 is SGHNT and CDR2 is YYREEE (reference sequence). CDR3 size: 16 residues. CDR3 residues: CASSLGVPGSTDTQYF.

This rearrangement joins TRBV7-7 to TRBJ2-5; TCRdb returns TRBD1, unconfirmable since there is no DNA. Germline V gives CDR1 SSHAT, CDR2 FNYEAQ (reference sequence). This CDR3 comprises 14 residues. The CDR3 spells CASRPTGGKETQYF.

The chain uses TRBV20-1 and TRBJ2-7; as DNA is missing, the TRBD2 call by TCRdb cannot be tested. Germline V gene data show CDR1 as DFQATT and CDR2 as SNEGSKA (reference sequence). The CDR3 contains 14 residues. This CDR3 is CSARQTTGSYEQYF.

The chain recombines TRBV20-1 with TRBJ2-3; without DNA, the TCRdb call of TRBD1 cannot be checked. The V gene's germline CDR1 is DFQATT and CDR2 SNEGSKA (reference sequence). The CDR3 has 12 amino acids. The CDR3 here is CSPGGGTDTQYF.

This chain connects TRBV5-1 to TRBJ2-1; TCRdb calls TRBD2, which cannot be checked without DNA. Per germline, CDR1 SGHRS and CDR2 YFSETQ. The CDR3 is 15 amino acids. The chain's CDR3 is CASSLLLAANNEQFF.

V and J are TRBV20-1 and TRBJ2-2; lacking DNA, the TRBD1 call made by TCRdb goes unchecked. Germline lookup yields CDR1 DFQATT and CDR2 SNEGSKA (reference sequence). CDR3 length: 14 amino acids. The CDR3 sequence is CSAPTRTGSGELFF.

This chain links TRBV5-1 with TRBJ2-1; TCRdb's D call, TRBD1, is unchecked because there is no DNA. The CDR3 is 15 amino acids. The germline CDR1 and CDR2 sequences are SGHRS and YFSETQ. The CDR3 region is CASSWGGPGGNEQFF.

The V call is TRBV10-3, the J call TRBJ2-2; there is no DNA to check the TCRdb D call of TRBD1. The CDR3 is made up of 16 amino acids. The germline gives CDR1 ENHRY, CDR2 SYGVKD. The CDR3 protein is CAISDPGTGRSGELFF.

V is TRBV29-1 and J is TRBJ2-1; the TCRdb call, TRBD2, lacks DNA for checking. CDR3 length: 15 amino acids. Germline CDR1 is SQVTM and CDR2 is ANQGSEA. This chain's CDR3 is CSVSTSGGPNNEQFF.

The chain joins TRBV11-2 to TRBJ2-5; TCRdb outputs TRBD1, but without DNA this stays unchecked. The length of the CDR3 is 16 residues. Germline CDR1 reads SGHAT; CDR2 reads FQNNGV. CDR3 sequence reads: CASSLRYSGGQETQYF.

This chain connects TRBV20-1 to TRBJ1-6; TCRdb's D gene call, TRBD1, goes unchecked for lack of DNA. The CDR3 sequence is 14 residues long. Germline CDR1 reads DFQATT; CDR2 reads SNEGSKA (reference sequence). The CDR3 region is CSARPTGANSPLHF.

This chain links TRBV7-8 with TRBJ2-5; the TRBD1 assignment by TCRdb is unverifiable without DNA. The CDR3 length is 15 residues. Germline V gene lookup returns CDR1 SGHVS and CDR2 FQNEAQ. CDR3 amino acids: CASSLGHYLQETQYF.

V gene TRBV12-3 or TRBV12-4 combines with J gene TRBJ1-1. The length of the CDR3 is 14 residues. CDR3 amino acids: CASSLGAGNTEAFF.

V is TRBV24-1 and J is TRBJ2-3. The CDR3 spans 15 residues. Looked up from germline, CDR1 is KGHDR and CDR2 is SFDVKD. The CDR3 here is CATSDPRDRTDTQYF.